A single sample is the source of the 12 T cell receptor beta chains below, sequenced in a study of blood T cell repertoires in COVID-19. Using immunoSEQ multiplex PCR, the repertoire was profiled, and TCRdb retains in-frame clones only, with some absent. The sample yields a few hundred thousand clones, approximately 89% seen once. Sequenced: peripheral blood. These TCRs come from a woman in her 50s who had recovered from COVID-19.

The chain is built from TRBV28 and TRBJ1-2; a possible D gene is TRBD1 (6 bases). This CDR3 has 13 amino acids. V was pared by 10 bases and J by 4 bases, with 16 bases between. CDR1 and CDR2 (germline): MDHEN, SYDVKM. The CDR3: CATSRTAIYGYTF. As DNA, the CDR3 is TGTGCCACTTCCAGGACAGCTATCTATGGCTACACCTTC.

This CDR3 is CASKKGEETQYF. CDR3 nucleotide sequence: TGTGCCAGCAAGAAAGGAGAGGAGACCCAGTACTTC. The chain joins TRBV25-1 to TRBJ2-5; D call uncertain. Trimming pared 7 bases from V and 5 bases from J, leaving 11 bases between. Germline loops: CDR1 MGHDK, CDR2 SYGVNS. The CDR3 is made up of 12 amino acids.

This clone was picked up one time. The CDR3 loop reads CALSSGSDTGELFF. DNA of the CDR3: TGTGCCCTTAGTAGCGGGAGCGACACCGGGGAGCTGTTTTTT. The chain employs TRBV10-3 and TRBJ2-2; 9 nucleotides line up with TRBD2. The CDR3 runs 14 residues. V shed 11 bases, J shed 3 bases, and the junction held 7 bases outside the gene matches. Germline CDR1 reads ENHRY; CDR2 reads SYGVKD.

The rearrangement links TRBV11-2 to TRBJ2-1, with 8 nucleotides matching TRBD1. Per germline, CDR1 SGHAT and CDR2 FQNNGV. V lost 1 base and J lost 2; bases outside the gene matches: 1. The CDR3 consists of 15 residues. CDR3: CASSLVTGAYNEQFF. The CDR3 bases are TGTGCCAGCAGCTTAGTGACAGGGGCCTACAATGAGCAGTTCTTC.

V gene TRBV7-2 combines with J gene TRBJ1-3; D is perhaps TRBD1 (5 bases). V was pared by 2 bases and J by 4 bases, with 6 bases between. This CDR3 has 13 amino acids. Germline V lookup: CDR1 SGHTA, CDR2 FQGNSA. The CDR3 loop is CASSLNRGNTIYF. The CDR3 nucleotides are TGTGCCAGCAGCTTAAACAGGGGAAACACCATATATTTT.

The chain combines TRBV19 with TRBJ2-7; 8 nucleotides line up with TRBD1. This CDR3 region has 14 residues. CDR1 LNHDA and CDR2 SQIVND come from the germline V gene (reference sequence). V lost 5 bases to trimming and J lost 4 bases; unmatched junction nucleotides: 7. The CDR3 here is CASSPRTGSYEQYF. CDR3 DNA: TGTGCCAGTAGTCCTCGGACAGGGTCTTACGAGCAGTACTTC.

The J gene is TRBJ1-2, the V gene TRBV28; D gene ambiguous. The CDR3 spans 11 residues. V was pared by 6 bases and J by 4 bases, with 6 bases between. Per the germline V gene, CDR1 is MDHEN and CDR2 is SYDVKM. The CDR3 DNA reads as TGTGCCAGCAGCCTAACCTATGGCTACACCTTC. It encodes CASSLTYGYTF.

V is TRBV4-3 and J is TRBJ1-1; TRBD1 aligns across 7 bases. The CDR3 is made up of 15 amino acids. Germline V lookup: CDR1 LGHNA, CDR2 YSLEER. Trimming cost V 5 bases and J 7 bases; bases outside gene matches: 13. CDR3 region: CASSARSAGGFEAFF. In DNA, the CDR3 is TGCGCCAGCAGCGCCAGATCCGCAGGGGGGTTTGAAGCTTTCTTT.

The chain recombines TRBV5-3 with TRBJ2-7; the D gene is possibly TRBD1 (7 bases). TRBV5-3 is designated an ORF whose function remains uncertain. The CDR3 is 18 amino acids. V was cut by 4 bases and J by 4 bases, with 27 bases left in between. The CDR3 nucleotides are TGTGCCAGAAGCCCCCAGGTGGGCCAGGGGGGTTCCGGGTACGAGCAGTACTTC. It is translated as CARSPQVGQGGSGYEQYF.

The chain has TRBV29-1 and TRBJ1-1; no clear D. CDR3 length: 13 amino acids. Germline V lookup: CDR1 SQVTM, CDR2 ANQGSEA. Trimming pared 5 bases from V and 0 bases from J, leaving 10 bases between. CDR3 nucleotides: TGCAGCGTTTGTACGGTCATGAACACTGAAGCTTTCTTT. Translation gives CSVCTVMNTEAFF.

CDR3 sequence: CASSEGQGNQPQHF. DNA of the CDR3: TGTGCCAGCAGTGAGGGACAGGGGAATCAGCCCCAGCATTTT. V is TRBV7-2 and J is TRBJ1-5; 10 nucleotides match TRBD1. Looked up from germline, CDR1 is SGHTA and CDR2 is FQGNSA. CDR3 length equals 14 residues. The junction had 3 bases not matched to a gene; V was cut back by 6 bases and J by 4 bases.

This chain joins TRBV28 and TRBJ2-7, with D perhaps TRBD2 (6 bases). The V gene's germline CDR1 is MDHEN and CDR2 SYDVKM. The CDR3 runs 14 residues. Trimming removed 1 base from V and 5 bases from J, with 12 bases in between. The CDR3 DNA reads TGTGCCAGCAGTTTATTCGGGGGTTTGAACGAGCAGTACTTC. This translates into CASSLFGGLNEQYF.